Included here is one T cell receptor beta chain sequence, with context. Authors' analysis steps: Reference gene primer amplification gave nucleated cell count estimates. Libraries were prepared by immunoSEQ multiplex PCR; TCRdb keeps only in-frame clonotypes and omits some of them. D and trimming were read from the DNA, whereas the V and J calls and clone size are those reported in that table. The data show about 400,000 clones, 75% to 90% seen once. Germline V gene data show CDR1 as MNHNY and CDR2 as SVGAGI (reference sequence). The V gene end was trimmed by 6 bases and the J gene end by 3 bases; junction bases not matched to a gene: 7. The CDR3 extends over 15 amino acids. The source of the sample is a study of blood T cell repertoires in COVID-19. Study background: In each case, the material was cDNA or gDNA derived from T cells, B-cell-depleted T cells, or PBMCs.

The V call is TRBV6-6, the J call TRBJ2-3, with 9 bases lining up with TRBD1. This receptor was identified in a woman between 25 and 40 years old with active or convalescent COVID-19. The sample was peripheral blood. DNA for the CDR3: TGTGCCAGCAGCCTTACAGGGGGCGGAACAGATACGCAGTATTTT. This codes for CASSLTGGGTDTQYF.